Presented here are 14 T cell receptor beta chains from one specimen sequenced in a study of STAT5B mutations in CD4+ large granular lymphocyte leukemia. Repertoires were generated with immunoSEQ multiplex PCR, while TCRdb's copy carries only in-frame clones and drops some. Among around 43,000 clones listed, around 86% were seen once. The sample consisted of CD4+ T cells from blood buffy coats. These receptor sequences come from a human donor in good health.

The genes are TRBV28 and TRBJ2-1, with D possibly TRBD2 on 6 matching bases. The CDR3 runs to 13 residues. V lost 7 bases and J 2 bases, leaving 9 bases between the germline ends. The germline V gene has CDR1 MDHEN and CDR2 SYDVKM. CDR3 loop: CASKLAPYNEQFF. CDR3 nucleotides: TGTGCCAGCAAGCTAGCGCCCTACAATGAGCAGTTCTTC. Full variable domain (missing parts from reference TRBV28 and TRBJ2-1): DVKVTQSSRYLVKRTGEKVFLECVQDMDHENMFWYRQDPGLGLRLIYFSYDVKMKEKGDIPEGYSVSREKKERFSLILESASTNQTSMYLCASKLAPYNEQFFGPGTRLTVL.

The count of this clone is one. V gene TRBV7-9 combines with J gene TRBJ2-5; 14 bases align to TRBD2. The CDR3 spans 18 residues. J gave up 7 bases and V 5 bases, and 15 bases lay outside the gene matches. Germline values: CDR1 SEHNR, CDR2 FQNEAQ (reference sequence). The CDR3, as DNA: TGTGCCAGCAGCCTGCCGGGACTAGCGGGAGTTGGGATCGGGACCCAGTACTTC. It specifies CASSLPGLAGVGIGTQYF.

The rearrangement joins TRBV18 to TRBJ1-1; 9 positions match TRBD1. Losses at the gene ends were 3 bases for V and 2 bases for J; bases not matched to a gene: 1. CDR1 and CDR2 from the germline V gene are KGHSH and LQKENI. This CDR3 comprises 14 residues. The CDR3 DNA reads TGTGCCAGCTCACCGGGACAGGGAAACACTGAAGCTTTCTTT. This gives the protein CASSPGQGNTEAFF.

CDR3 DNA sequence: TGTGCCAGCAGCCCGGGGACTAGCGGGGGAAATGAGCAGTTCTTC. Protein: CASSPGTSGGNEQFF. V gene TRBV7-9 combines with J gene TRBJ2-1; 14 bases line up with TRBD2. The V gene end was trimmed by 5 bases and the J gene end by 7 bases; junction bases not matched to a gene: 4. Germline-derived CDR1 and CDR2 are SEHNR and FQNEAQ (reference sequence). The CDR3 is made up of 15 amino acids.

V is TRBV5-4 and J is TRBJ2-1, with 16 bases fitting TRBD2. Germline V CDR1 and CDR2: SGHNT, YYREEE (reference sequence). The CDR3 contains 15 residues. V lost 4 bases to trimming and J lost 7 bases; unmatched junction nucleotides: 2. In nucleotides, the CDR3 is TGTGCCAGCAGCCCGGGACTAGCGGGAGGGAATGAGCAGTTCTTC. The encoded protein is CASSPGLAGGNEQFF.

The table lists this clone with a count of one. This chain uses TRBV27 with TRBJ2-1; D could derive from TRBD1 or TRBD2 (5 bases each). The V end lost 8 bases, the J end lost 6 bases, and 23 bases lay between the germline ends. Germline V lookup: CDR1 MNHEY, CDR2 SMNVEV (reference sequence). The CDR3 consists of 16 residues. The CDR3 sequence is CASCPRDGLEGNEQFF. As DNA, the CDR3 is TGTGCCAGCTGCCCTCGGGACGGACTGGAAGGCAATGAGCAGTTCTTC.

This chain connects TRBV6-6 to TRBJ1-5; D is possibly TRBD1 (6 bases). Germline V gene sequence: CDR1 MNHNY, CDR2 SVGAGI (reference sequence). The CDR3 has 16 amino acids. The V gene lost 7 bases and the J gene lost 0 bases, with 16 bases spanning the gap. The DNA for the CDR3 is TGTGCCAGCAAGATACAGGGCTGGTATAGCAATCAGCCCCAGCATTTT. Residues: CASKIQGWYSNQPQHF.

CDR3 residues: CASSPGESYEQYF. In DNA, the CDR3 is TGTGCCAGCTCCCCCGGGGAATCCTACGAGCAGTACTTC. The chain combines TRBV18 with TRBJ2-7, with TRBD2 as a possible D gene (5 bases). CDR3 length equals 13 residues. Germline CDR1 reads KGHSH; CDR2 reads LQKENI. Trimming took 6 bases from V and 1 from J, leaving 10 bases between them. Combining the CDR3 with reference TRBV18 and TRBJ2-7 gives the whole variable domain NAGVMQNPRHLVRRRGQEARLRCSPMKGHSHVYWYRQLPEEGLKFMVYLQKENIIDESGMPKERFSAEFPKEGPSILRIQQVVRGDSAAYFCASSPGESYEQYFGPGTRLTVT.

V and J are TRBV6-1 and TRBJ2-3; a possible D gene is TRBD1 (6 bases). This CDR3 is built from 14 residues. Germline values: CDR1 MNHNS, CDR2 SASEGT. The germline V and J ends were trimmed by 7 bases and 5 bases, with 16 bases remaining between them. The DNA of the CDR3 is TGTGCCAGCAACCTGCAGGGCAGGGGAGATACGCAGTATTTT. This encodes CASNLQGRGDTQYF.

The chain employs TRBV14 and TRBJ1-1; D possibly corresponds to TRBD1 (6 bases). Germline CDR1 and CDR2: SGHDN and FVKESK. V gave up 4 bases and J gave up 11 bases, with 17 bases separating them. The CDR3 extends over 13 amino acids. CDR3 loop: CASSPRVGGWAFF. CDR3 in DNA: TGTGCCAGCAGCCCCAGAGTCGGGGGCTGGGCTTTCTTT.

In the case of this clone: The sample has other DNA sequences that encode this CDR3 too. The chain has TRBV27 and TRBJ2-1; 11 nucleotides line up with TRBD2. This CDR3 comprises 16 residues. The germline V gene encodes CDR1 MNHEY and CDR2 SMNVEV (reference sequence). The V gene end was trimmed by 5 bases and the J gene end by 5 bases; junction bases not matched to a gene: 8. In DNA form, the CDR3 reads TGTGCCAGCAGTCCAAGGGGGACTAGCGGCAACAATGAGCAGTTCTTC. Encoded protein: CASSPRGTSGNNEQFF.

The chain recombines TRBV6-4 with TRBJ2-1; no definite D call. CDR1 and CDR2 (germline): MRHNA, SNTAGT. The CDR3 extends over 16 amino acids. With 6 bases removed from V and 1 base from J, the gap between germline ends came to 16 bases. The DNA for the CDR3 is TGTGCCAGCAGCGAGACCCTAGTACGGTCCTACAATGAGCAGTTCTTC. This sequence encodes CASSETLVRSYNEQFF.

This chain links TRBV6-6 with TRBJ2-5; D ambiguous. Germline assignment: CDR1 MNHNY and CDR2 SVGAGI (reference sequence). This CDR3 has 15 amino acids. Trimming pared 0 bases from V and 4 bases from J, leaving 12 bases between. CDR3 residues: CASSYSPALGETQYF. The CDR3 DNA reads as TGTGCCAGCAGTTACTCACCGGCTTTGGGAGAGACCCAGTACTTC.

This clone turned up a few times. The chain joins TRBV6-1 to TRBJ1-5, with D maybe TRBD1 (6 bases). Trimming removed 5 bases from V and 1 base from J, with 12 bases in between. Germline-derived CDR1 and CDR2 are MNHNS and SASEGT. The CDR3 covers 15 residues. In DNA, the CDR3 is TGTGCCAGCAGTCGGAACAGGGAGAGCAATCAGCCCCAGCATTTT. Residues: CASSRNRESNQPQHF.